Below, 27 T cell receptor beta chains from the same sample are listed, as sequenced in a study of Graves' ophthalmopathy and Graves' hyperthyroidism. Researchers took RNA transcripts and amplified TCR beta CDR3 regions from them. The authors performed first-round RT-PCR with HTBI primers and then a second-round multiplex PCR. TCRdb fed the multiplex PCR reads into MiXCR, producing one record per CDR3 protein. The sample lists around 1.1 million distinct CDR3 sequences, about 40% seen once, with 11% in the top ten. The sequenced sample consisted of peripheral blood or thyroid tissue (not recorded which). Source of these receptors: an adult man with Graves' hyperthyroidism.

This clonotype was seen a few times. The genes are TRBV13 and TRBJ1-1, with TRBD1 matching 8 bases. V shed 4 bases, J shed 0 bases, and the junction held 7 bases outside the gene matches. The germline gives CDR1 PRHDT, CDR2 FYEKMQ (reference sequence). The CDR3 is 16 residues long. The CDR3 DNA reads as TGTGCCAGCAGCTCGGGGACAGGCTTCATGAACACTGAAGCTTTCTTT. It specifies CASSSGTGFMNTEAFF.

The V call is TRBV12-3 or TRBV12-4, the J call TRBJ1-5, with no clear D. The CDR3 length is 17 residues. Trimming stripped 5 bases from V and 3 bases from J, with 20 bases between. DNA for the CDR3: TGTGCCAGCAGTCAACGCCGCCACAGACTTTCCAATCAGCCCCAGCATTTT. Its protein product is CASSQRRHRLSNQPQHF.

The gene calls are TRBV6-6 and TRBJ1-3, with D uncertain. The CDR3 is 14 residues long. Trimming shortened V by 4 bases and J by 4 bases, and 11 bases separated the two germline ends. The V gene's germline CDR1 is MNHNY and CDR2 SVGAGI (reference sequence). The CDR3 region has the DNA TGTGCCAGCAGTTCCCTTAGAGTCGGAAACACCATATATTTT. Its protein is CASSSLRVGNTIYF.

The chain links TRBV12-3 or TRBV12-4 to TRBJ1-2; D is ambiguous. CDR3 length: 13 amino acids. V was cut by 6 bases and J by 4 bases, with 12 bases left in between. The CDR3 protein is CASSPHRGYGYTF. The CDR3 DNA is TGTGCCAGCAGCCCCCACCGGGGCTATGGCTACACCTTC.

Many counts were recorded for this clonotype. The chain carries TRBV12-3 or TRBV12-4 and TRBJ1-5; the match to TRBD1 covers 9 bases. J lost 5 bases, V lost 5 bases, and 1 base had no gene match. This CDR3 is 13 amino acids long. In DNA, the CDR3 is TGTGCCAGCAGTGGACAGGGGTATCAGCCCCAGCATTTT. Protein: CASSGQGYQPQHF.

CDR3 DNA: TGTGCCAGCAGCTTAGCGGGCGGAACCATGGAGACCCAGTACTTC. It specifies CASSLAGGTMETQYF. V usage is TRBV7-2 and J usage is TRBJ2-5; D is undetermined. V dropped 0 bases and J dropped 5 bases, with 13 bases sitting between them. The CDR3 contains 15 residues. Germline V gene lookup returns CDR1 SGHTA and CDR2 FQGNSA.

This clonotype was found many times. The chain is built from TRBV25-1 and TRBJ1-1; the D is unclear. The CDR3 consists of 13 residues. Germline loops: CDR1 MGHDK, CDR2 SYGVNS. V lost 6 bases, J lost 1 base, and 9 bases lay in between. DNA for the CDR3: TGTGCCAGCAGATCACGGGCGAACACTGAAGCTTTCTTT. Encoded protein: CASRSRANTEAFF.

The V call is TRBV2, the J call TRBJ1-4; TRBD1 aligns across 7 bases. The CDR3 extends over 12 amino acids. Germline-derived CDR1 and CDR2 are SNHLY and FYNNEI. J gave up 8 bases and V 6 bases, and 3 bases lay outside the gene matches. The CDR3, as DNA: TGTGCCAGCAGCGACAGGGTCGAAAAACTGTTTTTT. Amino acids: CASSDRVEKLFF.

This clonotype was observed a few times. The CDR3 DNA reads TGTGCCAGTAGTCCCAACCTGGACACTGAAGCTTTCTTT. As protein: CASSPNLDTEAFF. The chain is built from TRBV19 and TRBJ1-1, with D uncertain. The CDR3 runs 13 residues. Germline assignment: CDR1 LNHDA and CDR2 SQIVND (reference sequence). V dropped 5 bases and J dropped 3 bases, with 10 bases sitting between them.

With regard to this clonotype: This could be a read error, since a much larger clone is one nucleotide away. V and J are TRBV9 and TRBJ2-7, with TRBD2 as a possible D gene (6 bases). V was trimmed by 4 bases and J by 2 bases, leaving 13 bases between them. Looked up from germline, CDR1 is SGDLS and CDR2 is YYNGEE. There are 14 residues in the CDR3. The CDR3 region has the DNA TGTGCCAGCAGCACCCACGGGGGACCCTACGAGCAGTACTTC. Translating it yields CASSTHGGPYEQYF.

This clonotype was picked up a small number of times. The genes are TRBV9 and TRBJ2-7; 12 positions agree with TRBD1. V was clipped by 0 bases and J by 4 bases; unmatched bases: 2. The germline V gene has CDR1 SGDLS and CDR2 YYNGEE. This CDR3 region has 15 residues. CDR3 residues: CASSVEGQGAYEQYF. The CDR3 region has the DNA TGTGCCAGCAGCGTAGAGGGACAGGGGGCTTACGAGCAGTACTTC.

V and J are TRBV24-1 and TRBJ2-5; 10 nucleotides agree with TRBD1. Germline V gene data show CDR1 as KGHDR and CDR2 as SFDVKD. The trim removed 9 bases at V and 4 bases at J, leaving 4 bases unmatched. This CDR3 is built from 13 residues. The CDR3 coding sequence is TGTGCCACCGGACAGGGGGGACCAGAGACCCAGTACTTC. It yields the protein CATGQGGPETQYF.

In its sample, this clonotype was seen many times. The V and J genes are TRBV10-3 and TRBJ1-6; D may be TRBD1 (6 bases). Germline assignment: CDR1 ENHRY and CDR2 SYGVKD. Trimming stripped 3 bases from V and 9 bases from J, with 12 bases between. The CDR3 extends over 14 amino acids. CDR3 loop: CAISERGGGSPLHF. In nucleotides, the CDR3 is TGTGCCATCAGTGAAAGAGGGGGGGGTTCACCCCTCCACTTT.

The V and J genes are TRBV7-2 and TRBJ1-5; 9 bases fit TRBD1. J gave up 2 bases and V 5 bases, and 10 bases lay outside the gene matches. This CDR3 is 17 amino acids long. CDR1 and CDR2 from the germline V gene are SGHTA and FQGNSA. CDR3 loop: CASSQGQGLNGNQPQHF. In nucleotides, the CDR3 is TGTGCCAGCAGCCAGGGACAGGGCCTTAATGGCAATCAGCCCCAGCATTTT.

This clonotype was counted many times. The chain employs TRBV12-3 or TRBV12-4 and TRBJ2-7; 7 nucleotides line up with TRBD1. The CDR3 contains 13 residues. V shed 6 bases and J 6 bases; nucleotides not matched to a gene: 8. The CDR3 bases are TGTGCCAGCAGGACAGGGACGGTCTCCGAGCAGTACTTC. This sequence encodes CASRTGTVSEQYF.

This chain joins TRBV7-8 and TRBJ2-5, with D possibly called TRBD1 or TRBD2 (5 bases each). The V and J ends lost 4 bases and 5 bases respectively, with 20 bases between them. CDR1 is SGHVS, CDR2 FQNEAQ, per germline. The CDR3 contains 16 residues. CDR3 sequence reads: CASSYRDASLRETQYF. Written as DNA, the CDR3 is TGTGCCAGCAGCTACCGGGACGCCTCCCTTAGGGAGACCCAGTACTTC.

This clonotype was observed a single time. The chain uses TRBV10-3 and TRBJ2-5; the match to TRBD2 covers 8 bases. Germline lookup yields CDR1 ENHRY and CDR2 SYGVKD. Trimming cost V 10 bases and J 1 base; bases outside gene matches: 11. This CDR3 region has 15 residues. CDR3 sequence: CASSQTGGAQETQYF. Here the CDR3 DNA reads TGTGCCAGCAGCCAAACGGGAGGGGCCCAAGAGACCCAGTACTTC.

This clonotype was found many times. The chain uses TRBV29-1 and TRBJ2-7, with 10 bases lining up with TRBD2. Germline-derived CDR1 and CDR2 are SQVTM and ANQGSEA. The CDR3 is 15 residues long. Trimming took 4 bases from V and 2 from J; bases not matched to a gene: 8. The CDR3 nucleotides read TGCAGCGTTGTTCCCACTAGCGGGGTAACCTACGAGCAGTACTTC. Protein sequence: CSVVPTSGVTYEQYF.

This clonotype was seen at least ten times. This sequence joins TRBV29-1 and TRBJ2-7; no clear D. The CDR3 has 13 amino acids. CDR1 is SQVTM and CDR2 is ANQGSEA in the germline V gene. Trimming took 4 bases from V and 2 from J, leaving 12 bases between them. The CDR3 is CSVAYTYTYEQYF. The CDR3 DNA reads TGCAGCGTTGCGTACACTTACACCTACGAGCAGTACTTC.

The CDR3 nucleotides are TGCAGTGCTAGAAAGACAGGGAATAATTCACCCCTCCACTTT. It is translated as CSARKTGNNSPLHF. The chain recombines TRBV20-1 with TRBJ1-6; TRBD1 matches at 7 bases. The CDR3 totals 14 residues. J gave up 5 bases and V 2 bases, and 3 bases lay outside the gene matches. CDR1 DFQATT and CDR2 SNEGSKA come from the germline V gene (reference sequence).

V usage is TRBV5-1 and J usage is TRBJ1-1; D is unresolved. CDR1 is SGHRS and CDR2 is YFSETQ in the germline V gene. V lost 0 bases and J 11 bases, leaving 14 bases between the germline ends. This CDR3 has 13 amino acids. The CDR3 reads CASSLAVGGMAFF. The DNA of the CDR3 is TGCGCCAGCAGCTTGGCAGTTGGAGGCATGGCTTTCTTT.

This clonotype appeared many times. The gene calls are TRBV12-3 or TRBV12-4 and TRBJ1-4; D unclear. This CDR3 comprises 15 residues. Trimming shortened V by 3 bases and J by 4 bases, and 12 bases separated the two germline ends. The CDR3: CASSLASGLNEKLFF. The CDR3 DNA sequence: TGTGCCAGCAGTTTGGCCTCAGGCCTTAATGAAAAACTGTTTTTT.

With respect to this clonotype: With a much larger clone just one base away, this may be a read error. The V gene is TRBV9, the J gene TRBJ2-6; D is perhaps TRBD1 or TRBD2 (5 bases each). The CDR3 contains 15 residues. The germline V gene encodes CDR1 SGDLS and CDR2 YYNGEE. CDR3 sequence: CASSGLSSGANVPTF. In nucleotides, the CDR3 is TGTGCCAGCAGCGGTCTTTCTTCCGGGGCCAACGTCCCGACTTTC.

In regard to this clonotype: A junction end diverges from the germline sequence, so it may reflect a read error. The chain recombines TRBV7-4 with TRBJ1-3; 9 bases agree with TRBD1. CDR3 size: 18 residues. Germline CDR1 SGHVT, CDR2 SQSDAQ. The CDR3 nucleotides are TGTGCCAGCAGCGTAGGGCTCACAGGGGGCAACTCTGGAAACACCGTATATTTT. Protein sequence: CASSVGLTGGNSGNTVYF.

Regarding this clonotype: Being one base from a much bigger clone, this may be a read error. The CDR3: CASSLEFSSDEQYF. CDR3 nucleotide sequence: TGTGCCAGCAGCTTAGAGTTCAGCTCCGACGAGCAGTACTTC. The chain combines TRBV11-2 with TRBJ2-7; D is unresolved. Germline V gene lookup returns CDR1 SGHAT and CDR2 FQNNGV. The CDR3 runs 14 residues.

V is TRBV29-1 and J is TRBJ2-5, with D possibly being TRBD1 (6 bases). CDR1 is SQVTM, CDR2 ANQGSEA, per germline. The CDR3 sequence is 10 residues long. Trimming stripped 7 bases from V and 8 bases from J, with 11 bases between. CDR3 sequence: CSEGDTTQYF. In nucleotides, the CDR3 is TGCAGCGAAGGGGACACCACCCAGTACTTC.

This clonotype was detected ten times or more. The chain is built from TRBV15 and TRBJ1-1; D not certain. Germline CDR1 reads LNHNV; CDR2 reads YYDKDF (reference sequence). The length of the CDR3 is 13 residues. Trimming stripped 0 bases from V and 6 bases from J, with 8 bases between. CDR3 DNA: TGTGCCACCAGCAGAGATTGGGAGGCTGAAGCTTTCTTT. Its translation: CATSRDWEAEAFF. Full variable domain (missing parts from reference TRBV15 and TRBJ1-1): DAMVIQNPRYQVTQFGKPVTLSCSQTLNHNVMYWYQQKSSQAPKLLFHYYDKDFNNEADTPDNFQSRRPNTSFCFLDIRSPGLGDTAMYLCATSRDWEAEAFFGQGTRLTVV.